These 4 T cell receptor beta chains were sequenced from one sample in a study of patients and donors after allogeneic stem cell transplantation. TCRdb reprocessed the RT-PCR reads via MiXCR and lists one record per CDR3 protein. Among about 87,000 distinct CDR3 sequences listed, roughly 5.2% were seen once. The sample comprised blood, either unsorted or a sorted T cell fraction (not recorded which). The receptors come from a human donor who was either an allogeneic HSCT recipient or a stem cell or donor lymphocyte infusion donor (not recorded which). It is not recorded whose cells these are; they may come from a transplant donor.

This clonotype is termed medium-sized (0.01 to 0.1%). The chain recombines TRBV5-1 with TRBJ2-5, with no clear D. The CDR3 totals 15 residues. The V gene's germline CDR1 is SGHRS and CDR2 YFSETQ. The V end lost 3 bases, the J end lost 0 bases, and 12 bases lay between the germline ends. CDR3 sequence: CASSSAYLDQETQYF. The CDR3 nucleotides are TGCGCCAGCAGCTCCGCCTACTTAGACCAAGAGACCCAGTACTTC.

This clonotype was counted many times. This chain uses TRBV11-2 with TRBJ2-7; D remains ambiguous. The CDR3 is made up of 13 amino acids. The V gene's germline CDR1 is SGHAT and CDR2 FQNNGV. The ends were cut back, 0 bases at V and 9 bases at J, with 12 bases in the middle. The CDR3 protein is CASSLDPLRGQYF. For the CDR3, the DNA is TGTGCCAGCAGCTTAGACCCGCTACGAGGGCAGTACTTC.

This clonotype was detected only a few times. V is TRBV28 and J is TRBJ2-1; 14 nucleotides line up with TRBD2. Germline trimming cut 6 bases from V and 2 bases from J; bases unmatched to any gene: 9. This CDR3 has 18 amino acids. The germline V gene encodes CDR1 MDHEN and CDR2 SYDVKM. The chain's CDR3 is CASSRGLAGGMTYNEQFF. In DNA form, the CDR3 reads TGTGCCAGCAGCCGCGGACTAGCGGGGGGAATGACCTACAATGAGCAGTTCTTC. Together with reference TRBV28 and TRBJ2-1, the CDR3 gives the full variable domain: DVKVTQSSRYLVKRTGEKVFLECVQDMDHENMFWYRQDPGLGLRLIYFSYDVKMKEKGDIPEGYSVSREKKERFSLILESASTNQTSMYLCASSRGLAGGMTYNEQFFGPGTRLTVL.

This clonotype has ten or more counts. The chain employs TRBV6-2 or TRBV6-3 and TRBJ1-1; no definite D call. V was trimmed by 4 bases and J by 0 bases, leaving 9 bases between them. The germline V gene has CDR1 MNHEY and CDR2 SVGEGT. The length of the CDR3 is 14 residues. The CDR3 DNA reads TGTGCCAGCAGTTTCCCTACTCTGAACACTGAAGCTTTCTTT. This sequence encodes CASSFPTLNTEAFF.